Each of the 30 T cell receptor beta chains below was sequenced from the same sample in a study of cytomegalovirus exposure and HLA in healthy donors. Some clones are missing from TCRdb's copy, which holds only in-frame ones; the method was immunoSEQ multiplex PCR. In the table there are about 160,000 clones, about 96% of which are singletons. The specimen was PBMCs. These receptors came from a young woman in good health and CMV-seronegative.

This rearrangement joins TRBV5-1 to TRBJ1-1; D gene ambiguous. The germline CDR1 and CDR2 sequences are SGHRS and YFSETQ. Trimming removed 4 bases at V and 1 base at J, with 8 bases between. The CDR3 runs to 13 residues. Here the CDR3 DNA reads TGCGCCAGCAGCATAACAAGGAACACTGAAGCTTTCTTT. This encodes CASSITRNTEAFF.

The J gene is TRBJ1-1, the V gene TRBV11-3; D unclear. The CDR3 runs 16 residues. Germline CDR1 SGHNT, CDR2 YENEEA. V dropped 1 base and J dropped 1 base, with 13 bases sitting between them. CDR3 DNA sequence: TGTGCCAGCAGCTTAGTGAGGCAGCTCTCGAACACTGAAGCTTTCTTT. It yields the protein CASSLVRQLSNTEAFF.

This chain uses TRBV7-3 with TRBJ2-2; D gene ambiguous. CDR3 length: 14 amino acids. Per the germline V gene, CDR1 is SGHTA and CDR2 is FQGTGA. V was trimmed by 5 bases and J by 5 bases, leaving 12 bases between them. The CDR3 DNA is TGTGCCAGCAGCCCCCGTCCGGGTACCGGGGAGCTGTTTTTT. It codes for CASSPRPGTGELFF.

The chain couples TRBV6-6 to TRBJ1-2; 8 bases line up with TRBD1. The length of the CDR3 is 15 residues. Germline V gene lookup returns CDR1 MNHNY and CDR2 SVGAGI (reference sequence). V dropped 7 bases and J dropped 2; count of bases not matched to a gene: 9. CDR3 in DNA: TGTGCCAGCAAGACAGGGGAGGGTAGAAACTATGGCTACACCTTC. It encodes CASKTGEGRNYGYTF.

This rearrangement joins TRBV4-2 to TRBJ1-3; 7 positions agree with TRBD1. There are 16 residues in the CDR3. J was trimmed by 4 bases and V by 0 bases; bases with no gene match: 6. The germline gives CDR1 LGHNA, CDR2 YNFKEQ. The CDR3 nucleotides read TGTGCCAGCAGCCAAGACCTGACAGGGCACGGAAACACCATATATTTT. It specifies CASSQDLTGHGNTIYF.

The chain is built from TRBV6-1 and TRBJ1-2; a possible D gene is TRBD1 (6 bases). The length of the CDR3 is 15 residues. V was cut by 0 bases and J by 6 bases, with 14 bases left in between. Germline lookup yields CDR1 MNHNS and CDR2 SASEGT. The CDR3 spells CASSEAGGGDHGYTF. CDR3 nucleotides: TGTGCCAGCAGTGAAGCGGGGGGGGGCGATCATGGCTACACCTTC.

The chain has TRBV7-9 and TRBJ2-7, with 11 nucleotides matching TRBD2. Germline CDR1 SEHNR, CDR2 FQNEAQ (reference sequence). With V trimmed by 2 bases and J by 2 bases, 5 bases remained unmatched. This CDR3 has 16 amino acids. The CDR3 DNA follows: TGTGCCAGCAGCTTATCACCGGGACTAGCGGCCTACGAGCAGTACTTC. This codes for CASSLSPGLAAYEQYF.

V is TRBV7-2 and J is TRBJ2-1; unclear D gene. Germline lookup yields CDR1 SGHTA and CDR2 FQGNSA. The V and J ends lost 3 bases and 9 bases respectively, with 6 bases between them. The CDR3 runs to 11 residues. Written as DNA, the CDR3 is TGTGCCAGCAGCTTTTTCAGTGAGCAGTTCTTC. Protein product: CASSFFSEQFF.

CDR3 protein: CSVERGFFGVQLENTEAFF. The CDR3 region has the DNA TGCAGCGTTGAACGGGGGTTCTTCGGGGTACAGCTGGAGAACACTGAAGCTTTCTTT. The rearrangement links TRBV29-1 to TRBJ1-1; D may be TRBD1 (5 bases). Looked up from germline, CDR1 is SQVTM and CDR2 is ANQGSEA. The CDR3 loop spans 19 amino acids. Trimming left V 2 bases short and J 1 base short, with 26 bases between.

The chain couples TRBV5-4 to TRBJ1-1; no reliable D call. Germline V gene sequence: CDR1 SGHNT, CDR2 YYREEE (reference sequence). V was trimmed by 0 bases and J by 1 base, leaving 4 bases between them. The CDR3 extends over 13 amino acids. The CDR3 coding sequence is TGTGCCAGCAGCTTGGGGAGGAACACTGAAGCTTTCTTT. As protein: CASSLGRNTEAFF.

The gene calls are TRBV15 and TRBJ1-4, with TRBD1 identical over 10 bases. Losses at the gene ends were 0 bases for V and 8 bases for J; bases not matched to a gene: 9. The CDR3 sequence is 17 residues long. Germline-derived CDR1 and CDR2 are LNHNV and YYDKDF (reference sequence). CDR3 sequence: CATSRESPGQGSEKLFF. CDR3 in DNA: TGTGCCACCAGCAGAGAATCACCGGGACAGGGGAGCGAAAAACTGTTTTTT.

The chain uses TRBV7-2 and TRBJ2-1, with D possibly matching TRBD1 (6 bases). Trimming removed 1 base at V and 9 bases at J, with 16 bases between. CDR3 length equals 15 residues. Germline values: CDR1 SGHTA, CDR2 FQGNSA. DNA for the CDR3: TGTGCCAGCAGCTTAGAGGCAGGGGACCGCGGTGAGCAGTTCTTC. Its translation is CASSLEAGDRGEQFF.

The chain recombines TRBV7-6 with TRBJ2-5, with D possibly being TRBD2 (5 bases). The end of the DNA fits TRBJ2-7 better, so the J call may be wrong. The CDR3 loop spans 15 amino acids. The germline V gene has CDR1 SGHVS and CDR2 FNYEAQ. The CDR3 DNA reads as TGTGCCAGCAGCTTAGAATCTAGCCCCATCTACGAGCAGTACTTC. This encodes CASSLESSPIYEQYF.

The rearrangement uses TRBV4-2 and TRBJ1-2; TRBD1 agrees at 9 bases. After removal of 1 base from V and 7 bases from J, the junction contained 4 bases not matched to a gene. CDR1 is LGHNA and CDR2 is YNFKEQ in the germline V gene. The CDR3 sequence is 14 residues long. CDR3 DNA sequence: TGTGCCAGCAGCCAAGGGACAGGGGTGAGTGGCTACACCTTC. Its translation: CASSQGTGVSGYTF.

The V gene is TRBV7-8, the J gene TRBJ2-7, with D uncertain. The CDR3 totals 13 residues. Trimming took 4 bases from V and 0 from J, leaving 7 bases between them. Germline loops: CDR1 SGHVS, CDR2 FQNEAQ. The CDR3 sequence is CASSSSGSYEQYF. The CDR3 DNA reads as TGTGCCAGCAGCTCCTCGGGCTCCTACGAGCAGTACTTC. Looking up the rest from reference TRBV7-8 and TRBJ2-7 gives the full variable domain: GAGVSQSPRYKVAKRGQDVALRCDPISGHVSLFWYQQALGQGPEFLTYFQNEAQLDKSGLPSDRFFAERPEGSVSTLKIQRTQQEDSAVYLCASSSSGSYEQYFGPGTRLTVT.

V is TRBV6-5 and J is TRBJ2-1, with 7 bases lining up with TRBD2. Germline CDR1 reads MNHEY; CDR2 reads SVGAGI. The V gene end was trimmed by 2 bases and the J gene end by 9 bases; junction bases not matched to a gene: 4. The CDR3 spans 13 residues. The CDR3 protein is CASSYRRGTEQFF. The CDR3 DNA sequence: TGTGCCAGCAGTTACCGGCGGGGGACTGAGCAGTTCTTC.

V gene TRBV12-1 combines with J gene TRBJ2-2; the table's TRBD2 call for D was not verified on the DNA. TRBV12-1 is reported as a pseudogene. The CDR3 loop spans 15 amino acids. CDR3 nucleotide sequence: TGTGCCAGCAGCCCGGCAGGCGGGGACACCGGGGAGCTGTTTTTT. It translates to CASSPAGGDTGELFF.

The chain combines TRBV6-5 with TRBJ2-3; 9 nucleotides match TRBD2. The CDR3 is 15 amino acids. Germline values: CDR1 MNHEY, CDR2 SVGAGI. Trimming removed 5 bases from V and 2 bases from J; junction bases left unmatched: 5. CDR3 sequence reads: CASSRGLAFTDTQYF. The CDR3, as DNA: TGTGCCAGCAGTAGGGGACTAGCTTTCACAGATACGCAGTATTTT.

The chain has TRBV30 and TRBJ2-7; the match to TRBD1 covers 9 bases. The V gene end was trimmed by 3 bases and the J gene end by 3 bases; junction bases not matched to a gene: 3. Germline CDR1 reads GTSNPN; CDR2 reads SVGIG (reference sequence). The CDR3 contains 13 residues. CDR3 sequence (DNA): TGTGCCTGGAGCACAGGGGGCTACTACGAGCAGTACTTC. Translating it yields CAWSTGGYYEQYF.

The chain is built from TRBV2 and TRBJ2-7, with 7 positions matching TRBD1. V shed 6 bases, J shed 5 bases, and the junction held 13 bases outside the gene matches. The CDR3 runs 15 residues. Germline values: CDR1 SNHLY, CDR2 FYNNEI. The CDR3, as DNA: TGTGCCAGCAGACAAACAGGGGCTCCCCTCCACGAGCAGTACTTC. Translation gives CASRQTGAPLHEQYF. Using reference TRBV2 and TRBJ2-7 for the parts outside the CDR3, the full variable domain is EPEVTQTPSHQVTQMGQEVILRCVPISNHLYFYWYRQILGQKVEFLVSFYNNEISEKSEIFDDQFSVERPDGSNFTLKIRSTKLEDSAMYFCASRQTGAPLHEQYFGPGTRLTVT.

The chain carries TRBV18 and TRBJ1-5; maybe TRBD1 (5 bases). Per the germline V gene, CDR1 is KGHSH and CDR2 is LQKENI. This CDR3 region has 14 residues. The germline V and J ends were trimmed by 6 bases and 7 bases, with 16 bases remaining between them. The CDR3, as DNA: TGTGCCAGCTCTCCGGGTGGGGCCACCCAGCCCCAGCATTTT. It codes for CASSPGGATQPQHF. The variable domain in full, with the rest retrieved from reference TRBV18 and TRBJ1-5, is NAGVMQNPRHLVRRRGQEARLRCSPMKGHSHVYWYRQLPEEGLKFMVYLQKENIIDESGMPKERFSAEFPKEGPSILRIQQVVRGDSAAYFCASSPGGATQPQHFGDGTRLSIL.

The chain joins TRBV5-1 to TRBJ2-1; 8 bases fit TRBD2. There are 15 residues in the CDR3. The V and J ends lost 2 bases and 8 bases, in that order; junction bases with no gene match: 9. In germline, CDR1 is SGHRS, CDR2 YFSETQ. CDR3 region: CASSLYRGGLDEQFF. CDR3 sequence (DNA): TGCGCCAGCAGCTTATACCGGGGGGGCTTAGATGAGCAGTTCTTC.

The J gene is TRBJ2-3, the V gene TRBV7-2; 10 nucleotides align to TRBD1. The germline gives CDR1 SGHTA, CDR2 FQGNSA. This CDR3 contains 15 residues. J lost 5 bases, V lost 0 bases, and 2 bases had no gene match. The CDR3 DNA reads as TGTGCCAGCAGCTTAGCGGGGACAGGGGTAGATACGCAGTATTTT. Translated: CASSLAGTGVDTQYF. The variable domain in full, with the rest retrieved from reference TRBV7-2 and TRBJ2-3, is GAGVSQSPSNKVTEKGKDVELRCDPISGHTALYWYRQSLGQGLEFLIYFQGNSAPDKSGLPSDRFSAERTGGSVSTLTIQRTQQEDSAVYLCASSLAGTGVDTQYFGPGTRLTVL.

The chain uses TRBV10-3 and TRBJ1-1; TRBD1 might be the D (5 bases). The CDR3 totals 15 residues. Germline-derived CDR1 and CDR2 are ENHRY and SYGVKD. Trimming took 0 bases from V and 1 from J, leaving 9 bases between them. CDR3 region: CAISESRGSNTEAFF. In nucleotides, the CDR3 is TGTGCCATCAGTGAGTCGCGGGGGTCGAACACTGAAGCTTTCTTT.

This clone has a single count. The rearrangement joins TRBV29-1 to TRBJ1-2, with TRBD1 matching over 11 bases. The trim removed 6 bases at V and 8 bases at J, leaving 5 bases unmatched. The CDR3 has 12 amino acids. Germline CDR1 and CDR2: SQVTM and ANQGSEA. The CDR3 sequence: CSVRTGGLGYTF. The DNA of the CDR3 is TGCAGCGTGCGGACAGGGGGCCTCGGCTACACCTTC.

This chain joins TRBV6-5 and TRBJ1-2; no firm D call. Germline loops: CDR1 MNHEY, CDR2 SVGAGI. This CDR3 is built from 11 residues. The V end lost 8 bases, the J end lost 10 bases, and 14 bases lay between the germline ends. CDR3 sequence reads: CASAGRVDYTF. The CDR3 DNA sequence: TGTGCCAGCGCGGGGAGAGTTGACTACACCTTC.

CDR3 residues: CASSLDQGEAFF. Written as DNA, the CDR3 is TGTGCCAGCAGCTTAGACCAGGGTGAAGCTTTCTTT. The genes are TRBV11-2 and TRBJ1-1; D possibly corresponds to TRBD1 (5 bases). CDR3 length: 12 residues. The V end was cut by 0 bases, the J end by 7 bases, with 6 bases between. CDR1 SGHAT and CDR2 FQNNGV come from the germline V gene.

The chain has TRBV6-5 and TRBJ1-2, with D tentatively TRBD1 (5 bases). The germline V and J ends were trimmed by 6 bases and 8 bases, with 16 bases remaining between them. Per germline, CDR1 MNHEY and CDR2 SVGAGI. This CDR3 region has 13 residues. CDR3 sequence: CASRGEGLGGYTF. CDR3 bases: TGTGCCAGCAGGGGGGAGGGGCTAGGAGGCTACACCTTC.

J is TRBJ1-6 and V is TRBV7-2; TRBD1 aligns across 7 bases. V dropped 5 bases and J dropped 9; count of bases not matched to a gene: 16. The CDR3 contains 17 residues. The germline V gene has CDR1 SGHTA and CDR2 FQGNSA. The CDR3 here is CASSPETGTRGRSPLHF. In DNA form, the CDR3 reads TGTGCCAGCAGCCCCGAAACCGGGACAAGGGGGCGTTCACCCCTCCACTTT.

This chain joins TRBV14 and TRBJ2-7, with 12 positions matching TRBD2. Trimming cost V 1 base and J 5 bases; bases outside gene matches: 15. Germline values: CDR1 SGHDN, CDR2 FVKESK. The CDR3 runs to 19 residues. In nucleotides, the CDR3 is TGTGCCAGCAGCCAAGGCTGGGCGCTAGCGGGGGGGTCTACTCACGAGCAGTACTTC. This encodes CASSQGWALAGGSTHEQYF.